This T cell receptor (beta chain) stems from a study of blood T cell repertoires in COVID-19. Turning to the study itself: Both acute and convalescent COVID-19 samples were obtained from the United States, Italy and Spain. In each case, the material was cDNA or gDNA derived from T cells, B-cell-depleted T cells, or PBMCs.

This CDR3 region has 14 residues. CDR1 is SQVTM and CDR2 is ANQGSEA in the germline V gene. Trimming pared 4 bases from V and 3 bases from J, leaving 12 bases between. A Seattle source enrolled patients during active infection and followed them longitudinally. Authors' processing steps: Amplification of reference gene primers was used by the study to estimate nucleated cell counts. Profiled with immunoSEQ multiplex PCR; TCRdb holds only in-frame clones, not every one. V, J and clone size reflect that table, while D and trimming were determined from the DNA. Of approximately 92,000 clones in the sample, 87% were seen once.

V usage is TRBV29-1 and J usage is TRBJ2-2; tentatively, D is TRBD1 (7 bases). Source material: peripheral blood. The source is a woman in her fifties or sixties with COVID-19, enrolled during active disease. The CDR3 bases are TGCAGCGTTGGACAGGGAGGAGACACCGGGGAGCTGTTTTTT. Translating gives CSVGQGGDTGELFF.